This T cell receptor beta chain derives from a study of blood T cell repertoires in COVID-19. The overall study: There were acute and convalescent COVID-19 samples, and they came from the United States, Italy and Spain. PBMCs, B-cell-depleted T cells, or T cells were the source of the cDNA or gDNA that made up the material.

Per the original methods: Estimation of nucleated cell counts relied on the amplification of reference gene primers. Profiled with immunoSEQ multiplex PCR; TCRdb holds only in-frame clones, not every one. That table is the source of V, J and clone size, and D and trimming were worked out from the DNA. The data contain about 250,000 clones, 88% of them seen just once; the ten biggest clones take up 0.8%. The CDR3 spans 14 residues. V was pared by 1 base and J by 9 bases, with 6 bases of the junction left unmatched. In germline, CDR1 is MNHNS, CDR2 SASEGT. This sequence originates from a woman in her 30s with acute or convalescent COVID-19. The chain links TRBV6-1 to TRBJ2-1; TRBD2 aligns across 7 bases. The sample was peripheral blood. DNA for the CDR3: TGTGCCAGCAGTGAAGTTACTAGCGATATTGAGCAGTTCTTC. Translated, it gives CASSEVTSDIEQFF.